Presented here are 24 T cell receptor beta chains from one specimen sequenced in a study of T cell repertoires in cytomegalovirus infection. MiXCR, applied by TCRdb to the reads, yields one record per CDR3 protein. Among under 50,000 distinct CDR3 sequences listed, roughly 20% were seen once. The antigens these receptors bind are not known. Material for sequencing was PBMCs, sequenced either directly or after in vitro stimulation (not recorded which). These receptors originate from a human donor in good health (CMV status not recorded). Some clones in this sample may be carry-over from other donors' samples.

V is TRBV6-6 and J is TRBJ2-4, with 9 nucleotides matching TRBD2. Germline-derived CDR1 and CDR2 are MNHNY and SVGAGI (reference sequence). Trimming took 5 bases from V and 8 from J; bases not matched to a gene: 13. The CDR3 is made up of 16 amino acids. The CDR3 DNA reads as TGTGCCAGCAGTCAACGACTAGCGGCCCAGGGGGACATTCAGTACTTC. Translating gives CASSQRLAAQGDIQYF.

The chain links TRBV5-4 to TRBJ2-3; 9 bases agree with TRBD2. Looked up from germline, CDR1 is SGHNT and CDR2 is YYREEE (reference sequence). CDR3 length equals 14 residues. Germline trimming cut 4 bases from V and 2 bases from J; bases unmatched to any gene: 2. CDR3 sequence reads: CASSGGLATDTQYF. The CDR3 DNA follows: TGTGCCAGCAGCGGGGGACTAGCCACAGATACGCAGTATTTT. Drawing the rest from reference TRBV5-4 and TRBJ2-3, the complete variable domain is ETGVTQSPTHLIKTRGQQVTLRCSSQSGHNTVSWYQQALGQGPQFIFQYYREEENGRGNFPPRFSGLQFPNYSSELNVNALELDDSALYLCASSGGLATDTQYFGPGTRLTVL.

This sequence joins TRBV6-6 and TRBJ2-7; 8 bases match TRBD2. This CDR3 has 16 residues. With 1 base clipped from V and 4 bases from J, the junction kept 9 bases outside the gene matches. Per germline, CDR1 MNHNY and CDR2 SVGAGI (reference sequence). As DNA, the CDR3 is TGTGCCAGCAGTTACTTATCGGCTAGCGGGCGGTACGAGCAGTACTTC. Encoded protein: CASSYLSASGRYEQYF.

This clonotype has a count of ten or more. CDR3 DNA sequence: TGTGCCAGCAGATACTCGGGGTCACTCAAAAACATTCAGTACTTC. It translates to CASRYSGSLKNIQYF. This chain uses TRBV27 with TRBJ2-4, with a weak D call TRBD2 (5 bases). The V gene's germline CDR1 is MNHEY and CDR2 SMNVEV (reference sequence). V lost 6 bases, J lost 3 bases, and 15 bases lay in between. CDR3 length equals 15 residues.

This clonotype was counted at least ten times. The rearrangement links TRBV28 to TRBJ1-6; D possibly corresponds to TRBD1 (5 bases). V dropped 5 bases and J dropped 0 bases, with 14 bases sitting between them. The germline CDR1 and CDR2 sequences are MDHEN and SYDVKM. CDR3 length equals 17 residues. The CDR3 is CASSPRGRGSYNSPLHF. The DNA for the CDR3 is TGTGCCAGCAGTCCCCGGGGGAGAGGCTCCTATAATTCACCCCTCCACTTT.

Ten or more counts support this clonotype. The rearrangement links TRBV4-3 to TRBJ2-2, with a weak D call TRBD2 (5 bases). Germline CDR1 LGHNA, CDR2 YSLEER. V lost 3 bases and J lost 3, with 23 bases in between. This CDR3 has 19 amino acids. The CDR3 here is CASSHKSAGPWEDTGELFF. The CDR3 DNA reads as TGCGCCAGCAGCCATAAAAGCGCGGGTCCCTGGGAAGACACCGGGGAGCTGTTTTTT.

This clonotype was found many times. The chain links TRBV11-3 to TRBJ1-5, with D hard to call. The CDR3 loop spans 15 amino acids. V was clipped by 3 bases and J by 0 bases, with 9 bases between them. Germline V gives CDR1 SGHNT, CDR2 YENEEA. The CDR3 nucleotides are TGTGCCAGCAGCTTGCGGCAGCATAGCAATCAGCCCCAGCATTTT. It yields the protein CASSLRQHSNQPQHF.

A word on this clonotype: Being one base from a much bigger clone, this may be a read error. The J gene is TRBJ2-7, the V gene TRBV6-1; D is uncertain. This CDR3 has 10 residues. V lost 8 bases, J lost 6 bases, and 8 bases lay in between. Germline CDR1 reads MNHNS; CDR2 reads SASEGT. The CDR3 bases are TGTGCCAGCGCCTGGGGCGAGCAGTACTTC. This sequence encodes CASAWGEQYF.

This clonotype was picked up many times. The CDR3 loop is CASSLVRGPSKNIQYF. As DNA, the CDR3 is TGTGCCAGCAGCTTGGTCAGGGGGCCTAGCAAAAACATTCAGTACTTC. V is TRBV7-9 and J is TRBJ2-4; 8 nucleotides agree with TRBD1. CDR3 length: 16 residues. Germline values: CDR1 SEHNR, CDR2 FQNEAQ (reference sequence). J gave up 3 bases and V 3 bases, and 7 bases lay outside the gene matches.

This clonotype has at least ten counts. The CDR3: CASRGMARVSAEQFF. CDR3 nucleotide sequence: TGTGCCAGCAGAGGGATGGCTAGGGTTTCGGCTGAGCAGTTCTTC. This chain links TRBV11-2 with TRBJ2-1; D not resolved. CDR1 is SGHAT and CDR2 is FQNNGV in the germline V gene. V was cut by 6 bases and J by 9 bases, with 21 bases left in between. The CDR3 extends over 15 amino acids.

This clonotype came up many times. V is TRBV5-5 and J is TRBJ2-6, with D unresolved. This CDR3 region has 14 residues. From germline, CDR1 is SGHKS and CDR2 YYEKEE (reference sequence). Trimming pared 4 bases from V and 2 bases from J, leaving 7 bases between. CDR3 nucleotides: TGTGCCAGCAGCCCCCCCCCTGGGGCCAACGTCCTGACTTTC. This encodes CASSPPPGANVLTF. Full variable domain (outside the CDR3, taken from reference TRBV5-5 and TRBJ2-6): DAGVTQSPTHLIKTRGQQVTLRCSPISGHKSVSWYQQVLGQGPQFIFQYYEKEERGRGNFPDRFSARQFPNYSSELNVNALLLGDSALYLCASSPPPGANVLTFGAGSRLTVL.

The rearrangement uses TRBV5-1 and TRBJ2-2, with TRBD1 identical over 9 bases. CDR1 SGHRS and CDR2 YFSETQ come from the germline V gene. J gave up 7 bases and V 4 bases, and 11 bases lay outside the gene matches. The CDR3 extends over 16 amino acids. The CDR3 here is CASSGPGTGKYGELFF. CDR3 in DNA: TGCGCCAGCAGCGGACCCGGGACAGGGAAGTACGGGGAGCTGTTTTTT.

This clonotype has ten or more counts. The V gene is TRBV19, the J gene TRBJ2-7; weak D call: TRBD1 (6 bases). This CDR3 spans 13 amino acids. From germline, CDR1 is LNHDA and CDR2 SQIVND (reference sequence). Trimming took 6 bases from V and 5 from J, leaving 14 bases between them. The CDR3 nucleotides read TGTGCCAGTAGGGACAGTAACAGTCACGAGCAGTACTTC. Translation: CASRDSNSHEQYF.

The rearrangement uses TRBV2 and TRBJ2-5; 8 nucleotides align to TRBD1. In germline, CDR1 is SNHLY, CDR2 FYNNEI. V lost 5 bases, J lost 3 bases, and 5 bases stayed unmatched. CDR3 length: 14 amino acids. For the CDR3, the DNA is TGTGCCAGCAGTCAATCGACAGGGGAAGAGACCCAGTACTTC. Translated, it gives CASSQSTGEETQYF.

This clonotype was detected ten times or more. V and J are TRBV2 and TRBJ1-1; D is unclear. This CDR3 comprises 14 residues. Per germline, CDR1 SNHLY and CDR2 FYNNEI. V was trimmed by 3 bases and J by 11 bases, leaving 19 bases between them. CDR3 DNA sequence: TGTGCCAGCAGTGAGGGTTTTCTAACCAGCCTTGCTTTCTTT. Its protein product is CASSEGFLTSLAFF. The complete variable domain, with remaining parts taken from reference TRBV2 and TRBJ1-1, reads EPEVTQTPSHQVTQMGQEVILRCVPISNHLYFYWYRQILGQKVEFLVSFYNNEISEKSEIFDDQFSVERPDGSNFTLKIRSTKLEDSAMYFCASSEGFLTSLAFFGQGTRLTVV.

As for this clonotype: The DNA is omitted, as the CDR3 cannot be located on it reliably, and the CDR3 follows TCRdb's listing. The rearrangement joins TRBV29-1 to TRBJ2-2; TRBD1, as called in the table, went unchecked against the DNA. The CDR3 extends over 14 residues, inclusive of both ends. Germline V gene data show CDR1 as SQVTM and CDR2 as ANQGSEA. The CDR3 spells CSVAGGAVTGELVF.

In its sample, this clonotype was seen many times. The chain is built from TRBV4-3 and TRBJ2-4; D might be TRBD1 (6 bases). V dropped 0 bases and J dropped 16 bases, with 13 bases sitting between them. The CDR3 totals 12 residues. The V gene's germline CDR1 is LGHNA and CDR2 YSLEER. The CDR3 reads CASSQEPGHIYF. The CDR3 nucleotides read TGCGCCAGCAGCCAAGAACCGGGACATATTTACTTC.

The chain couples TRBV7-2 to TRBJ2-1; 10 bases are shared with TRBD1. The CDR3 sequence is 16 residues long. Germline CDR1 reads SGHTA; CDR2 reads FQGNSA. The ends lost 0 bases at V and 7 bases at J; junction bases unmatched: 6. In DNA form, the CDR3 reads TGTGCCAGCAGCTTAGCCCGACAGGGGGCTAGGAATGAGCAGTTCTTC. Translation: CASSLARQGARNEQFF.

The chain carries TRBV4-1 and TRBJ1-2; D remains ambiguous. The ends were cut back, 1 base at V and 14 bases at J, with 14 bases in the middle. The CDR3 runs to 12 residues. CDR1 is MGHRA, CDR2 YSYEKL, per germline. The CDR3 DNA is TGCGCCAGCAGCCAAGGAGACACCCCGCGGACCTTC. This sequence encodes CASSQGDTPRTF.

The gene calls are TRBV12-3 or TRBV12-4 and TRBJ2-3, with D tentatively TRBD1 or TRBD2 (5 bases each). Trimming shortened V by 3 bases and J by 6 bases, and 16 bases separated the two germline ends. The CDR3 runs to 15 residues. CDR3 protein: CASSLRVGPPDTQYF. CDR3 nucleotides: TGTGCCAGCAGTTTGCGGGTGGGGCCCCCGGATACGCAGTATTTT.

Ten or more counts support this clonotype. CDR3 in amino acids: CASSTEGQLNTEAFF. CDR3 nucleotide sequence: TGTGCCAGCAGTACAGAGGGACAGCTAAACACTGAAGCTTTCTTT. The gene calls are TRBV12-3 or TRBV12-4 and TRBJ1-1, with TRBD1 matching over 7 bases. CDR3 length: 15 residues. V lost 5 bases and J lost 2; bases outside the gene matches: 8.

This clonotype was seen more than once but under ten times. The CDR3 coding sequence is TGTGCCAGCAGTGGACTAGCGCCACGAGCGAACACCGGGGAGCTGTTTTTT. It encodes CASSGLAPRANTGELFF. V gene TRBV2 combines with J gene TRBJ2-2; 8 bases align to TRBD2. This CDR3 is built from 17 residues. The V and J ends lost 4 bases and 0 bases, in that order; junction bases with no gene match: 7. Germline CDR1 and CDR2: SNHLY and FYNNEI.

Many counts were recorded for this clonotype. The rearrangement links TRBV4-1 to TRBJ2-1, with 7 bases lining up with TRBD2. Germline values: CDR1 MGHRA, CDR2 YSYEKL. The CDR3 length is 16 residues. With V trimmed by 5 bases and J by 3 bases, 10 bases remained unmatched. CDR3 bases: TGCGCCAGCAGCTCCCAGGAAGCGGGGATCTACAATGAGCAGTTCTTC. It yields the protein CASSSQEAGIYNEQFF.

This clonotype has just a few counts. The gene calls are TRBV7-9 and TRBJ2-3, with 9 nucleotides matching TRBD1. V lost 3 bases, J lost 2 bases, and 3 bases stayed unmatched. This CDR3 has 15 amino acids. Germline CDR1 SEHNR, CDR2 FQNEAQ (reference sequence). The CDR3 spells CASSFRQGDTDTQYF. The CDR3 nucleotides read TGTGCCAGCAGCTTCCGACAGGGGGACACAGATACGCAGTATTTT.